These 29 T cell receptor beta chains came from one sample sequenced in a study of blood T cells in healthy people across ages. It was with a sample-barcoded 5' primer and a J-beta primer mix that a second PCR of roughly 6 to 12 cycles was run. TCRdb itself ran the 5' RACE reads through MiXCR, one entry per CDR3 protein. The data show over 1,200,000 distinct CDR3 sequences, 55% to 75% seen once. What was sequenced was blood. The receptors shown here come from a young man in good health.

This clonotype was counted a few times. The genes are TRBV18 and TRBJ1-2; D is possibly TRBD1 (6 bases). The CDR3 is 15 amino acids. The V and J ends lost 0 bases and 2 bases respectively, with 10 bases between them. Germline V gives CDR1 KGHSH, CDR2 LQKENI. The chain's CDR3 is CASSPPRGANYGYTF. The CDR3 DNA follows: TGTGCCAGCTCACCACCGCGGGGGGCGAACTATGGCTACACCTTC. Filled out from reference TRBV18 and TRBJ1-2, the complete variable domain reads NAGVMQNPRHLVRRRGQEARLRCSPMKGHSHVYWYRQLPEEGLKFMVYLQKENIIDESGMPKERFSAEFPKEGPSILRIQQVVRGDSAAYFCASSPPRGANYGYTFGSGTRLTVV.

V gene TRBV7-4 combines with J gene TRBJ2-3, with a possible D match to TRBD1 (6 bases). CDR3 length: 16 amino acids. V gave up 2 bases and J gave up 14 bases, with 26 bases separating them. Per germline, CDR1 SGHVT and CDR2 SQSDAQ. The CDR3 sequence is CASSLRETLFKGGPYF. The CDR3, as DNA: TGTGCCAGCAGCTTACGGGAAACTCTATTCAAAGGGGGTCCGTATTTT.

This clonotype was detected only a few times. This chain's CDR3 is CSVPAGGLTDTQYF. The CDR3 DNA reads as TGCAGCGTACCAGCGGGGGGCCTCACAGATACGCAGTATTTT. The rearrangement links TRBV29-1 to TRBJ2-3, with 9 nucleotides matching TRBD2. The CDR3 covers 14 residues. Germline V gene data show CDR1 as SQVTM and CDR2 as ANQGSEA. V lost 6 bases to trimming and J lost 2 bases; unmatched junction nucleotides: 6.

This clonotype was recorded once. V is TRBV10-1 and J is TRBJ2-3; TRBD1 agrees at 7 bases. Trimming at V came to 0 bases and at J to 1 base, leaving 1 base not matched to a gene. Germline V gene sequence: CDR1 WNHNN, CDR2 SYGVQD (reference sequence). This CDR3 spans 15 amino acids. CDR3 in amino acids: CASSESGTGTDTQYF. The CDR3 DNA follows: TGCGCCAGCAGTGAGTCCGGGACAGGCACAGATACGCAGTATTTT.

This chain joins TRBV4-3 and TRBJ2-7; perhaps TRBD1 as D (5 bases). V lost 0 bases and J 4 bases, leaving 19 bases between the germline ends. Germline values: CDR1 LGHNA, CDR2 YSLEER. The CDR3 has 17 residues. This chain's CDR3 is CASSQEPGPQGSYEQYF. The CDR3, as DNA: TGCGCCAGCAGCCAAGAACCTGGTCCCCAGGGTTCGTACGAGCAGTACTTC.

The chain is built from TRBV28 and TRBJ1-1; D is ambiguous. The CDR3 runs 15 residues. Germline CDR1 is MDHEN and CDR2 is SYDVKM. The V end lost 6 bases, the J end lost 1 base, and 15 bases lay between the germline ends. The CDR3 nucleotides read TGTGCCAGCAGGTACGGACCGACTCCGAACACTGAAGCTTTCTTT. Translating it yields CASRYGPTPNTEAFF.

The V gene is TRBV9, the J gene TRBJ2-1; no clear D. CDR1 and CDR2 (germline): SGDLS, YYNGEE. Trimming removed 0 bases at V and 0 bases at J, with 7 bases between. This CDR3 contains 15 residues. CDR3 residues: CASSVGDISYNEQFF. The CDR3 DNA is TGTGCCAGCAGCGTAGGGGATATCTCCTACAATGAGCAGTTCTTC.

The chain combines TRBV5-1 with TRBJ1-1; the D gene is possibly TRBD1 (5 bases). Trimming left V 0 bases short and J 1 base short, with 16 bases between. This CDR3 region has 17 residues. Germline CDR1 and CDR2: SGHRS and YFSETQ. The CDR3 sequence is CASSLGPPGRRNTEAFF. The CDR3 region has the DNA TGCGCCAGCAGCTTGGGACCGCCGGGACGGAGGAACACTGAAGCTTTCTTT.

The V call is TRBV3-1, the J call TRBJ2-7; maybe TRBD1 (6 bases). Trimming stripped 0 bases from V and 5 bases from J, with 14 bases between. Germline loops: CDR1 LGHDT, CDR2 YNNKEL (reference sequence). The CDR3 covers 15 residues. The chain's CDR3 is CASSQDRPRGHEQYF. The CDR3, as DNA: TGTGCCAGCAGCCAAGATCGTCCCAGGGGACACGAGCAGTACTTC.

V usage is TRBV5-1 and J usage is TRBJ2-1; TRBD2 matches at 12 bases. This CDR3 is built from 14 residues. The V gene end was trimmed by 6 bases and the J gene end by 4 bases; junction bases not matched to a gene: 2. CDR1 SGHRS and CDR2 YFSETQ come from the germline V gene. The CDR3 loop reads CASKTSGRYNEQFF. CDR3 coding DNA: TGCGCCAGCAAAACTAGCGGGAGGTACAATGAGCAGTTCTTC. The whole variable domain, remainder taken from reference TRBV5-1 and TRBJ2-1, is KAGVTQTPRYLIKTRGQQVTLSCSPISGHRSVSWYQQTPGQGLQFLFEYFSETQRNKGNFPGRFSGRQFSNSRSEMNVSTLELGDSALYLCASKTSGRYNEQFFGPGTRLTVL.

This chain joins TRBV20-1 and TRBJ2-7; D call uncertain. The CDR3 sequence is 11 residues long. The V end lost 4 bases, the J end lost 4 bases, and 8 bases lay between the germline ends. Looked up from germline, CDR1 is DFQATT and CDR2 is SNEGSKA (reference sequence). The CDR3 DNA sequence: TGCAGTGCTACTTTAGCTTACGAGCAGTACTTC. Translation gives CSATLAYEQYF.

On this clonotype: At one of its ends the junction is not consistent with the germline gene, which may arise from a read error. This chain joins TRBV7-7 and TRBJ2-5; no clear D. Germline CDR1 SSHAT, CDR2 FNYEAQ (reference sequence). The length of the CDR3 is 14 residues. DNA for the CDR3: TGTGCTAGCAGCAGAGATTACTCCCAAGAGACCCAGTACTTC. Its translation: CASSRDYSQETQYF.

The rearrangement joins TRBV6-1 to TRBJ2-1; the match to TRBD1 covers 9 bases. The J segment lost 1 base and the V segment lost 7 bases, leaving 14 bases of the junction unmatched. Germline CDR1 is MNHNS and CDR2 is SASEGT. This CDR3 comprises 18 residues. This chain's CDR3 is CASNTPGQGGASYNEQFF. In DNA, the CDR3 is TGTGCCAGCAATACACCGGGACAGGGCGGGGCTTCCTACAATGAGCAGTTCTTC.

This clonotype was detected a few times. The V call is TRBV29-1, the J call TRBJ2-7; D unresolved. Germline V gene data show CDR1 as SQVTM and CDR2 as ANQGSEA. The CDR3 runs to 12 residues. V lost 4 bases to trimming and J lost 3 bases, with 10 bases between them. CDR3 residues: CSVVLGDYEQYF. CDR3 nucleotide sequence: TGCAGCGTTGTTTTAGGAGACTACGAGCAGTACTTC.

This chain connects TRBV12-3 or TRBV12-4 to TRBJ2-3; TRBD1 matches 10 bases. V shed 6 bases, J shed 4 bases, and the junction held 10 bases outside the gene matches. This CDR3 contains 16 residues. DNA for the CDR3: TGTGCCAGCAGCCGCAGGGGACAGGGGCAGCCAGATACGCAGTATTTT. This gives the protein CASSRRGQGQPDTQYF.

A single count supports this clonotype. The V call is TRBV3-1, the J call TRBJ1-2; possible D gene TRBD1, 5 bases. V gave up 1 base and J gave up 5 bases, with 8 bases separating them. Germline CDR1 is LGHDT and CDR2 is YNNKEL (reference sequence). The CDR3 covers 13 residues. As DNA, the CDR3 is TGTGCCAGCAGCCAAGCCGCAGGGTATGGCTACACCTTC. Residues: CASSQAAGYGYTF.

This chain joins TRBV7-9 and TRBJ1-5, with TRBD1 as a possible D gene (5 bases). V lost 4 bases, J lost 9 bases, and 19 bases lay in between. The CDR3 is 15 amino acids. Germline CDR1 is SEHNR and CDR2 is FQNEAQ (reference sequence). This CDR3 reads CASSSVGTGSRPQHF. The CDR3 DNA sequence: TGTGCCAGCAGCTCAGTAGGGACGGGGTCAAGGCCCCAGCATTTT.

V and J are TRBV6-2 or TRBV6-3 and TRBJ2-3; TRBD1 matches at 7 bases. V dropped 6 bases and J dropped 14; count of bases not matched to a gene: 14. Germline CDR1 is MNHEY and CDR2 is SVGEGT. The CDR3 is 13 residues long. DNA for the CDR3: TGTGCCAGCAGCGATAGGGACAGCACCCGGTGGTATTTT. Amino acids: CASSDRDSTRWYF.

The chain links TRBV21-1 to TRBJ1-2; TRBD1 is the table's D call, not checked against the DNA. TRBV21-1 is classified as a pseudogene. The CDR3 is 17 amino acids. The CDR3, as DNA: TGTGCCAGCAGCACTTCAGGACAGGGGAGCGCGAACTATGGCTACACCTTC. It specifies CASSTSGQGSANYGYTF.

The genes are TRBV4-2 and TRBJ2-7, with 7 bases aligning to TRBD2. J lost 3 bases, V lost 1 base, and 6 bases had no gene match. Looked up from germline, CDR1 is LGHNA and CDR2 is YNFKEQ. This CDR3 has 15 residues. CDR3 region: CASSQGRSGIYEQYF. The CDR3 DNA sequence: TGTGCCAGCAGCCAAGGGCGGAGCGGGATCTACGAGCAGTACTTC.

This chain uses TRBV6-1 with TRBJ2-3; TRBD2 matches 14 bases. The CDR3 is 19 amino acids. V was pared by 6 bases and J by 4 bases, with 15 bases of the junction left unmatched. In germline, CDR1 is MNHNS, CDR2 SASEGT. CDR3 sequence (DNA): TGTGCCAGCAGCCCCACTGTCCCGGGACTAGCGGGGGAGGCAGATACGCAGTATTTT. The encoded protein is CASSPTVPGLAGEADTQYF.

V usage is TRBV28 and J usage is TRBJ1-2; D may be TRBD1 (5 bases). Germline CDR1 and CDR2: MDHEN and SYDVKM. Trimming took 5 bases from V and 5 from J, leaving 15 bases between them. The CDR3 is made up of 14 amino acids. CDR3 sequence reads: CASSHRGVGYGYTF. CDR3 in DNA: TGTGCCAGCAGTCACCGGGGGGTTGGGTATGGCTACACCTTC.

The chain employs TRBV4-3 and TRBJ2-6, with D unresolved. Trimming shortened V by 0 bases and J by 1 base, and 16 bases separated the two germline ends. Looked up from germline, CDR1 is LGHNA and CDR2 is YSLEER. The CDR3 runs 19 residues. The CDR3 loop is CASSQDRSSSWSGANVLTF. In DNA, the CDR3 is TGCGCCAGCAGCCAAGATCGTAGTTCTAGTTGGTCTGGGGCCAACGTCCTGACTTTC.

This clonotype was observed a few times. The chain recombines TRBV4-3 with TRBJ2-1; D is unclear. Per germline, CDR1 LGHNA and CDR2 YSLEER. V gave up 0 bases and J gave up 7 bases, with 10 bases separating them. The CDR3 has 14 amino acids. This chain's CDR3 is CASSQDNLLNEQFF. The CDR3 DNA reads as TGCGCCAGCAGCCAAGATAATCTACTAAATGAGCAGTTCTTC.

The J gene is TRBJ2-1, the V gene TRBV20-1, with D perhaps being TRBD1 or TRBD2 (5 bases each). With 4 bases removed from V and 5 bases from J, the gap between germline ends came to 18 bases. The germline V gene has CDR1 DFQATT and CDR2 SNEGSKA (reference sequence). This CDR3 is 15 amino acids long. The CDR3, as DNA: TGCAGTGCTAACCGACCATTGGGGACCGACAATGAGCAGTTCTTC. Amino acid sequence: CSANRPLGTDNEQFF.

V and J are TRBV7-7 and TRBJ2-2, with TRBD2 as a possible D gene (7 bases). CDR1 is SSHAT and CDR2 is FNYEAQ in the germline V gene (reference sequence). CDR3 length: 17 residues. Between the trimmed V and J ends, which lost 5 bases and 6 bases, there was a span of 22 bases. Here the CDR3 DNA reads TGTGCCAGCAGCGCGAAACTAGCCCGGGGGGCCGCCGGGGAGCTGTTTTTT. Translated: CASSAKLARGAAGELFF.

The chain employs TRBV28 and TRBJ2-5, with 7 nucleotides matching TRBD1. Germline CDR1 reads MDHEN; CDR2 reads SYDVKM. Trimming cost V 5 bases and J 5 bases; bases outside gene matches: 8. CDR3 size: 14 residues. The CDR3 nucleotides are TGTGCCAGCAGTGTAAAGGGGGCTCTGGAGACCCAGTACTTC. Its translation: CASSVKGALETQYF.

Comment on this clonotype: A read error may account for a junction end that differs from germline. V gene TRBV12-3 or TRBV12-4 combines with J gene TRBJ2-3; TRBD2 matches 10 bases. This CDR3 comprises 18 residues. CDR3 sequence reads: CASSFLPSSGSNADMQYF. CDR3 coding DNA: TGTGCCAGCAGTTTCCTACCCTCTAGCGGGAGTAACGCAGATATGCAGTATTTT.

This clonotype was seen only a few times. CDR3 in amino acids: CSARERETYEQYF. CDR3 sequence (DNA): TGCAGTGCTAGAGAAAGGGAAACCTACGAGCAGTACTTC. J is TRBJ2-7 and V is TRBV20-1; D uncertain. Germline V gene lookup returns CDR1 DFQATT and CDR2 SNEGSKA (reference sequence). With 0 bases removed from V and 2 bases from J, the gap between germline ends came to 8 bases. CDR3 length equals 13 residues.